One sample yielded the 4 T cell receptor beta chains listed below, sequenced in a study of CD8+ T cells in alopecia areata. Once RNA had been extracted, it was reverse transcribed into cDNA to act as the sequencing template. The assay was immunoSEQ multiplex PCR, and TCRdb's table has in-frame clones only and misses some. The table includes more than 90,000 clones, around 50% detected once. Treatment of the sample: oral pan-JAK inhibitor, 5-10 mg twice daily. Sample: CD8+ T cells sorted from blood, taken at week 24, from a patient treated with tofacitinib. These receptor sequences come from a human donor with alopecia areata.

This clone was recorded only once. The chain links TRBV6-5 to TRBJ1-2; D is unresolved. CDR3 length: 16 residues. Germline loops: CDR1 MNHEY, CDR2 SVGAGI. The V and J ends lost 2 bases and 6 bases respectively, with 19 bases between them. Here the CDR3 reads CASSYGRLATEDGYTF. The CDR3 bases are TGTGCCAGCAGTTACGGGCGGCTGGCGACGGAGGATGGCTACACCTTC.

The V call is TRBV30, the J call TRBJ1-4; D is uncertain. The CDR3 contains 14 residues. In germline, CDR1 is GTSNPN, CDR2 SVGIG (reference sequence). The germline V and J ends were trimmed by 4 bases and 3 bases, with 12 bases remaining between them. In DNA form, the CDR3 reads TGTGCCTGGAATGCCCAGGCAGCTAATGAAAAACTGTTTTTT. It yields the protein CAWNAQAANEKLFF.

The J gene is TRBJ2-7, the V gene TRBV11-2, with TRBD1 matching 7 bases. This CDR3 spans 15 amino acids. CDR1 and CDR2 (germline): SGHAT, FQNNGV. J lost 3 bases, V lost 5 bases, and 10 bases had no gene match. The CDR3 protein is CASSTRQGSVYEQYF. DNA of the CDR3: TGTGCCAGCAGCACCCGACAGGGTTCCGTCTACGAGCAGTACTTC. The whole variable domain, remainder taken from reference TRBV11-2 and TRBJ2-7, is EAGVAQSPRYKIIEKRQSVAFWCNPISGHATLYWYQQILGQGPKLLIQFQNNGVVDDSQLPKDRFSAERLKGVDSTLKIQPAKLEDSAVYLCASSTRQGSVYEQYFGPGTRLTVT.

The rearrangement joins TRBV4-1 to TRBJ2-5; 9 bases are shared with TRBD2. V was clipped by 8 bases and J by 3 bases; unmatched bases: 4. The CDR3 covers 13 residues. The germline gives CDR1 MGHRA, CDR2 YSYEKL. Written as DNA, the CDR3 is TGCGCCAGCTCTCCTAGCGGGGAAGAGACCCAGTACTTC. Amino acid sequence: CASSPSGEETQYF.